The 6 T cell receptor beta chains below all came from one sample that was sequenced in a study of blood T cell repertoires in COVID-19. Profiling relied on immunoSEQ multiplex PCR, and the TCRdb table lists in-frame clones only, not all of them. Of 150,000 to 200,000 clones listed, about 85% are singletons. The sequenced sample was peripheral blood. These receptors all come from a woman aged 45-65 years with COVID-19, enrolled during active disease.

The chain combines TRBV12-2 with TRBJ1-5. TRBV12-2 constitutes a pseudogene. The CDR3 runs 16 residues. CDR3 loop: CASRLALDFFNQPQHF. The CDR3 bases are TGTGCAAGTCGCTTAGCTTTGGACTTTTTCAATCAGCCCCAGCATTTT.

V usage is TRBV23-1 and J usage is TRBJ2-7, with a tentative D call TRBD2 (5 bases). TRBV23-1 is an ORF, and what it does is uncertain. Between the trimmed V and J ends, which lost 4 bases and 5 bases, there was a span of 12 bases. This CDR3 region has 13 residues. DNA of the CDR3: TGCGCCAGCAGTCTTCGGGGAAATCACGAGCAGTACTTC. This encodes CASSLRGNHEQYF.

This chain connects TRBV18 to TRBJ1-6, with D uncertain. V lost 5 bases and J 5 bases, leaving 7 bases between the germline ends. Germline V gives CDR1 KGHSH, CDR2 LQKENI. The CDR3 has 13 residues. The CDR3 nucleotides read TGTGCCAGCTCAGGGCAGAATAATTCACCCCTCCACTTT. Translating it yields CASSGQNNSPLHF.

CDR3 sequence (DNA): TGTGCCACCAGTGAAAAAAAGACAGACACAGATACGCAGTATTTT. The encoded protein is CATSEKKTDTDTQYF. This chain uses TRBV24-1 with TRBJ2-3, with TRBD1 as a possible D gene (5 bases). The V end was cut by 4 bases, the J end by 2 bases, with 12 bases between. The CDR3 spans 15 residues. Germline lookup yields CDR1 KGHDR and CDR2 SFDVKD.

V usage is TRBV6-5 and J usage is TRBJ2-1, with TRBD2 matching over 13 bases. The germline V gene has CDR1 MNHEY and CDR2 SVGAGI. After removal of 5 bases from V and 6 bases from J, the junction contained 4 bases not matched to a gene. This CDR3 region has 15 residues. CDR3 in DNA: TGTGCCAGCAGTAGGACTAGCGGGGGCAGCAATGAGCAGTTCTTC. Encoded protein: CASSRTSGGSNEQFF.

Only one count was recorded for this clone. This chain uses TRBV2 with TRBJ2-3; 13 bases agree with TRBD2. From germline, CDR1 is SNHLY and CDR2 FYNNEI. The CDR3 is made up of 16 amino acids. Germline trimming cut 0 bases from V and 6 bases from J; bases unmatched to any gene: 3. The CDR3 reads CASSEAGLAGKDTQYF. The CDR3 DNA follows: TGTGCCAGCAGTGAAGCGGGACTAGCGGGGAAGGATACGCAGTATTTT.